The 24 T cell receptor beta chains below were found in one sample sequenced in a study of blood T cell repertoires in COVID-19. Generated by immunoSEQ multiplex PCR, the TCRdb table keeps only in-frame clones and is missing some. The sample lists about 55,000 clones, more than 80% occurring once. The sequenced material came from peripheral blood. These receptors were collected from a human donor with active COVID-19. The donor label of this sample is uncertain.

This chain connects TRBV6-6 to TRBJ2-5, with D perhaps TRBD2 (6 bases). The V end was cut by 0 bases, the J end by 5 bases, with 13 bases between. CDR1 is MNHNY and CDR2 is SVGAGI in the germline V gene (reference sequence). There are 15 residues in the CDR3. The CDR3 DNA reads TGTGCCAGCAGTTACTCGACTAGTCGAGCGGAGACCCAGTACTTC. It encodes CASSYSTSRAETQYF.

Written as DNA, the CDR3 is TGTGCCAGCAGCCCCCTACGAGATAGCGGAGCCTCCTACAATGAGCAGTTCTTC. Encoded protein: CASSPLRDSGASYNEQFF. The chain uses TRBV7-9 and TRBJ2-1; tentative D call: TRBD2 (6 bases). Germline V gene data show CDR1 as SEHNR and CDR2 as FQNEAQ (reference sequence). There are 18 residues in the CDR3. V was trimmed by 5 bases and J by 0 bases, leaving 20 bases between them.

The chain couples TRBV9 to TRBJ2-2; the match to TRBD1 covers 8 bases. V shed 4 bases and J 5 bases; nucleotides not matched to a gene: 7. The CDR3 contains 15 residues. Per germline, CDR1 SGDLS and CDR2 YYNGEE. CDR3 coding DNA: TGTGCCAGCAGCCCTGGGACAGGACAAACCGGGGAGCTGTTTTTT. Translated: CASSPGTGQTGELFF.

The chain carries TRBV10-2 and TRBJ2-1, with a weak D call TRBD1 (6 bases). The CDR3 length is 12 residues. Germline V lookup: CDR1 WSHSY, CDR2 SAAADI. Trimming removed 8 bases from V and 10 bases from J, with 15 bases in between. The CDR3 nucleotides are TGCGCCAGCCAAGGACAGCTCCCCGAGCAGTTCTTC. Amino acid sequence: CASQGQLPEQFF.

The chain recombines TRBV7-9 with TRBJ1-2; 7 positions match TRBD1. The CDR3 consists of 15 residues. J was trimmed by 0 bases and V by 4 bases; bases with no gene match: 5. Germline-derived CDR1 and CDR2 are SEHNR and FQNEAQ (reference sequence). CDR3 in DNA: TGTGCCAGCAGCTACCGGGACAGCTCTAACTATGGCTACACCTTC. Its protein is CASSYRDSSNYGYTF. Filled out from reference TRBV7-9 and TRBJ1-2, the complete variable domain reads DTGVSQNPRHKITKRGQNVTFRCDPISEHNRLYWYRQTLGQGPEFLTYFQNEAQLEKSRLLSDRFSAERPKGSFSTLEIQRTEQGDSAMYLCASSYRDSSNYGYTFGSGTRLTVV.

The chain employs TRBV30 and TRBJ2-2; a possible D gene is TRBD1 (5 bases). With 0 bases removed from V and 1 base from J, the gap between germline ends came to 9 bases. Germline V gene sequence: CDR1 GTSNPN, CDR2 SVGIG (reference sequence). This CDR3 spans 15 amino acids. CDR3: CAWSVPDRNTGELFF. The CDR3 region has the DNA TGTGCCTGGAGTGTACCAGACAGGAACACCGGGGAGCTGTTTTTT.

The chain is built from TRBV7-8 and TRBJ2-5; 8 nucleotides match TRBD2. V dropped 3 bases and J dropped 5; count of bases not matched to a gene: 8. Germline-derived CDR1 and CDR2 are SGHVS and FQNEAQ. This CDR3 has 15 amino acids. The CDR3, as DNA: TGTGCCAGCAGCTTGTACACGGGGGGGGAGGAGACCCAGTACTTC. Translation gives CASSLYTGGEETQYF.

The chain has TRBV18 and TRBJ2-2; TRBD1 is a possible D gene (5 bases). The CDR3 loop spans 16 amino acids. Germline-derived CDR1 and CDR2 are KGHSH and LQKENI. Trimming stripped 1 base from V and 4 bases from J, with 13 bases between. Here the CDR3 reads CASSPQGRAGTGELFF. The CDR3 nucleotides are TGTGCCAGCTCACCACAGGGCAGGGCAGGCACCGGGGAGCTGTTTTTT.

This clone was detected a few times. The chain uses TRBV7-6 and TRBJ1-3; tentative D call: TRBD1 (5 bases). V was clipped by 1 base and J by 0 bases, with 7 bases between them. The CDR3 spans 15 residues. Germline V gene data show CDR1 as SGHVS and CDR2 as FNYEAQ. DNA of the CDR3: TGTGCCAGCAGCTTAGGCGACAGCTCTGGAAACACCATATATTTT. Its protein product is CASSLGDSSGNTIYF.

The genes are TRBV24-1 and TRBJ2-1, with 8 bases lining up with TRBD1. CDR1 KGHDR and CDR2 SFDVKD come from the germline V gene. The junction had 3 bases not matched to a gene; V was cut back by 2 bases and J by 4 bases. The CDR3 is 15 residues long. The DNA of the CDR3 is TGTGCCACCAGTGATTCAGGGGGCGGTTACAATGAGCAGTTCTTC. Protein: CATSDSGGGYNEQFF.

The chain couples TRBV7-3 to TRBJ2-5; 11 bases align to TRBD1. CDR3 length equals 13 residues. CDR1 and CDR2 (germline): SGHTA, FQGTGA. V dropped 5 bases and J dropped 5; count of bases not matched to a gene: 1. In DNA, the CDR3 is TGTGCCAGCAGCAGGGACAGGGGGGAGACCCAGTACTTC. Protein sequence: CASSRDRGETQYF.

The chain is built from TRBV5-1 and TRBJ2-1, with D perhaps matching TRBD1 (5 bases). Germline values: CDR1 SGHRS, CDR2 YFSETQ. This CDR3 is built from 12 residues. Trimming pared 4 bases from V and 5 bases from J, leaving 7 bases between. DNA for the CDR3: TGCGCCAGCAGCCGACAGCACAATGAGCAGTTCTTC. Its translation: CASSRQHNEQFF.

This rearrangement joins TRBV19 to TRBJ1-4, with TRBD1 as a possible D gene (5 bases). The CDR3 is made up of 14 amino acids. The germline CDR1 and CDR2 sequences are LNHDA and SQIVND (reference sequence). Trimming left V 6 bases short and J 8 bases short, with 16 bases between. The DNA of the CDR3 is TGTGCCAGTAGCTCCGGGGGTACGGGAGAAAAACTGTTTTTT. This encodes CASSSGGTGEKLFF.

J is TRBJ1-2 and V is TRBV4-1; 8 bases agree with TRBD1. Germline V gene data show CDR1 as MGHRA and CDR2 as YSYEKL. V lost 4 bases, J lost 1 base, and 8 bases stayed unmatched. The CDR3 is 16 amino acids. This CDR3 reads CASSPDRDRINYGYTF. DNA for the CDR3: TGCGCCAGCAGCCCCGACCGGGACAGGATTAACTATGGCTACACCTTC.

V is TRBV15 and J is TRBJ2-2; 7 nucleotides align to TRBD1. The CDR3 extends over 13 amino acids. CDR1 and CDR2 from the germline V gene are LNHNV and YYDKDF (reference sequence). V was pared by 8 bases and J by 1 base, with 1 base of the junction left unmatched. In DNA form, the CDR3 reads TGTGCCACCGGGACAGAGAACACCGGGGAGCTGTTTTTT. It codes for CATGTENTGELFF.

The J gene is TRBJ1-5, the V gene TRBV12-3 or TRBV12-4; unclear D gene. The CDR3 is 13 amino acids. Trimming cost V 1 base and J 5 bases, with 6 bases left between them. The CDR3 loop is CASSLGIYQPQHF. Here the CDR3 DNA reads TGTGCCAGCAGTTTAGGTATTTATCAGCCCCAGCATTTT.

The chain combines TRBV24-1 with TRBJ1-1; D gene uncertain. This CDR3 region has 22 residues. V was pared by 0 bases and J by 0 bases, with 28 bases between. Germline V lookup: CDR1 KGHDR, CDR2 SFDVKD. DNA of the CDR3: TGTGCCACCAGTGATTTGCCGAGTGAACGGGGATTTTCGGTCGGACTGAACACTGAAGCTTTCTTT. Residues: CATSDLPSERGFSVGLNTEAFF.

This chain links TRBV5-1 with TRBJ1-5, with D perhaps matching TRBD1 (5 bases). Trimming shortened V by 4 bases and J by 5 bases, and 10 bases separated the two germline ends. This CDR3 contains 13 residues. The germline gives CDR1 SGHRS, CDR2 YFSETQ. The CDR3 nucleotides are TGCGCCAGCAGCCCGCAGGGTGATCAGCCCCAGCATTTT. It encodes CASSPQGDQPQHF.

The chain is built from TRBV13 and TRBJ2-2; D possibly corresponds to TRBD2 (6 bases). The CDR3 is 16 amino acids. Trimming took 6 bases from V and 1 from J, leaving 15 bases between them. Looked up from germline, CDR1 is PRHDT and CDR2 is FYEKMQ (reference sequence). The CDR3 coding sequence is TGTGCCAGCAGTGGGGGACTGAGCGGGAACACCGGGGAGCTGTTTTTT. It translates to CASSGGLSGNTGELFF.

This chain joins TRBV28 and TRBJ1-1, with a weak D call TRBD1 (6 bases). The V gene lost 6 bases and the J gene lost 1 base, with 15 bases spanning the gap. The CDR3 contains 15 residues. Germline CDR1 is MDHEN and CDR2 is SYDVKM. In DNA form, the CDR3 reads TGTGCCAGCAGATCTACAGGGTCGGGGAACACTGAAGCTTTCTTT. It codes for CASRSTGSGNTEAFF.

The chain couples TRBV5-1 to TRBJ1-5; possible D gene TRBD1, 5 bases. The CDR3 consists of 13 residues. Trimming stripped 3 bases from V and 5 bases from J, with 9 bases between. Germline loops: CDR1 SGHRS, CDR2 YFSETQ. The CDR3 DNA reads TGCGCCAGCAGCTGGGACTGGGATCAGCCCCAGCATTTT. Protein sequence: CASSWDWDQPQHF. Full variable domain (remainder filled in from reference TRBV5-1 and TRBJ1-5): KAGVTQTPRYLIKTRGQQVTLSCSPISGHRSVSWYQQTPGQGLQFLFEYFSETQRNKGNFPGRFSGRQFSNSRSEMNVSTLELGDSALYLCASSWDWDQPQHFGDGTRLSIL.

This clone has more than one count but fewer than ten. Here the CDR3 DNA reads TGTGCCAGCAGTTCAGGGACAGCGCCTGTTGGCTACACCTTC. Amino acid sequence: CASSSGTAPVGYTF. The chain recombines TRBV27 with TRBJ1-2, with TRBD1 matching over 7 bases. The V gene's germline CDR1 is MNHEY and CDR2 SMNVEV (reference sequence). The V and J ends lost 4 bases and 7 bases, in that order; junction bases with no gene match: 9. This CDR3 comprises 14 residues.

This chain joins TRBV3-1 (or the pseudogene TRBV3-2) and TRBJ1-6, with a possible D match to TRBD1 (6 bases). V was clipped by 1 base and J by 0 bases, with 10 bases between them. The CDR3 is 17 residues long. Per the germline V gene, CDR1 is LGHDT and CDR2 is YNNKEL (reference sequence). CDR3 sequence (DNA): TGTGCCAGCAGCCAAGTGGGACAACCCTCCTATAATTCACCCCTCCACTTT. Amino acids: CASSQVGQPSYNSPLHF.

The rearrangement uses TRBV27 and TRBJ2-5; D remains unclear. The CDR3 has 12 amino acids. Germline loops: CDR1 MNHEY, CDR2 SMNVEV (reference sequence). Trimming took 4 bases from V and 5 from J, leaving 8 bases between them. For the CDR3, the DNA is TGTGCCAGCAGTTCCGGGTCTGAGACCCAGTACTTC. It is translated as CASSSGSETQYF.